This TCR beta chain was sequenced for a study of CD8 T cells in Susac syndrome. Per germline, CDR1 LNHDA and CDR2 SQIVND (reference sequence). The CDR3 spans 15 residues. V was shortened by 1 base and J by 1 base, with 10 bases between the two germline ends. Random hexamers were used to reverse transcribe the RNA input (0.5 to 1 ug). The method of amplification for TCR beta CDR3 was immunoSEQ multiplex PCR, covering 54 Vbeta and 13 Jbeta. TCRdb reanalysed the immunoSEQ multiplex PCR reads using MiXCR and keeps one entry per CDR3 protein. The sample holds 330,000 or so distinct CDR3 sequences, around nine tenths seen once. From blood CD8+ and CD4+ T cells, TCR beta sequences were generated. Treatment-naive patients with stable or active relapsing-remitting disease served as multiple sclerosis controls. This clonotype was recorded once.

This receptor was identified in a human donor with multiple sclerosis. Sequencing was done on a sample of CD8+ T cells from PBMCs. The V and J genes are TRBV19 and TRBJ2-5, with D tentatively TRBD1 or TRBD2 (5 bases each). CDR3 DNA sequence: TGTGCCAGTAGTATAGTCCCCGGGGCCCAAGAGACCCAGTACTTC. Amino acids: CASSIVPGAQETQYF.